This T cell receptor beta chain was recovered during a study of blood T cell repertoires in COVID-19. Background on the study: The samples span acute and convalescent COVID-19 from the United States, Italy and Spain. Nucleic acid was either cDNA or gDNA, and it came from T cells, B-cell-depleted T cells, or PBMCs.

Authors' data handling: Reference gene primer amplification gave estimated nucleated cell counts. The protocol was immunoSEQ multiplex PCR, while the TCRdb copy is restricted to in-frame clones and leaves out a portion. V, J and clone size are taken as reported in that table, and D and trimming were inferred from the DNA itself. The table lists under 80,000 clones, around 83% of them singletons, with roughly 3.9% in the top ten. Sequenced: peripheral blood. This receptor was taken from a man between 70 and 80 years old with active COVID-19.

CDR3 nucleotides: TGTGCCAGCAGCTTAGATAGGGAGACAGGGCGGTTGGGGACCCAGTACTTC. Translation gives CASSLDRETGRLGTQYF. The gene calls are TRBV11-2 and TRBJ2-5, with 7 bases that match TRBD1. CDR3 length: 17 amino acids. Germline V gene data show CDR1 as SGHAT and CDR2 as FQNNGV. The trim removed 0 bases at V and 7 bases at J, leaving 14 bases unmatched.